Shown below are 20 T cell receptor beta chains from a single sample sequenced in a study of T cell responses to AZD1222 COVID-19 vaccine. Sequenced by immunoSEQ multiplex PCR; TCRdb stores in-frame clones only, minus some. The sample lists roughly 96,000 clones; 90% were seen once. The specimen comprised peripheral blood, sampled on day 0 of AZD1222 vaccination. The receptors here all came from an adult in good health.

The rearrangement joins TRBV7-3 to TRBJ2-3, with no clear D. The CDR3 is 13 residues long. V was clipped by 2 bases and J by 0 bases, with 3 bases between them. The V gene's germline CDR1 is SGHTA and CDR2 FQGTGA. CDR3 nucleotide sequence: TGTGCCAGCAGCTTACCAAGCACAGATACGCAGTATTTT. Protein: CASSLPSTDTQYF.

This clone has a single count. The chain uses TRBV7-3 and TRBJ2-3, with 15 bases matching TRBD2. V lost 5 bases and J lost 6; bases outside the gene matches: 3. In germline, CDR1 is SGHTA, CDR2 FQGTGA. This CDR3 spans 15 amino acids. The CDR3 here is CASSPGLAGGDTQYF. CDR3 nucleotide sequence: TGTGCCAGCAGCCCCGGACTAGCGGGAGGGGATACGCAGTATTTT.

The chain's CDR3 is CASSKGSTDTQYF. The CDR3 DNA sequence: TGTGCCAGTAGTAAGGGGAGCACAGATACGCAGTATTTT. The gene calls are TRBV19 and TRBJ2-3; tentative D call: TRBD1 (5 bases). The CDR3 has 13 amino acids. Between the trimmed V and J ends, which lost 4 bases and 0 bases, there was a span of 5 bases. CDR1 LNHDA and CDR2 SQIVND come from the germline V gene (reference sequence).

V gene TRBV6-2 or TRBV6-3 combines with J gene TRBJ1-1; maybe TRBD1 (5 bases). This CDR3 has 13 residues. Germline V gene sequence: CDR1 MNHEY, CDR2 SVGEGT. V lost 6 bases and J lost 5, with 13 bases in between. CDR3 nucleotides: TGTGCCAGCAGCCCCGGGACGTGGACTGAAGCTTTCTTT. It yields the protein CASSPGTWTEAFF.

The chain couples TRBV7-9 to TRBJ2-3; D possibly matches TRBD1 or TRBD2 (5 bases each). The CDR3 spans 12 residues. In germline, CDR1 is SEHNR, CDR2 FQNEAQ (reference sequence). V dropped 5 bases and J dropped 5 bases, with 8 bases sitting between them. Here the CDR3 reads CASSGGVDTQYF. The CDR3 DNA is TGTGCCAGCAGCGGGGGAGTAGATACGCAGTATTTT.

The rearrangement uses TRBV19 and TRBJ2-1; no firm D call. The CDR3 sequence is 15 residues long. Trimming pared 1 base from V and 0 bases from J, leaving 7 bases between. Looked up from germline, CDR1 is LNHDA and CDR2 is SQIVND (reference sequence). The CDR3 DNA follows: TGTGCCAGTAGTATAGGACTGGCCTCCTACAATGAGCAGTTCTTC. This encodes CASSIGLASYNEQFF. Drawing the rest from reference TRBV19 and TRBJ2-1, the complete variable domain is DGGITQSPKYLFRKEGQNVTLSCEQNLNHDAMYWYRQDPGQGLRLIYYSQIVNDFQKGDIAEGYSVSREKKESFPLTVTSAQKNPTAFYLCASSIGLASYNEQFFGPGTRLTVL.

The chain uses TRBV18 and TRBJ2-7; tentatively, D is TRBD2 (6 bases). CDR3 length: 14 residues. Trimming took 0 bases from V and 5 from J, leaving 11 bases between them. The germline CDR1 and CDR2 sequences are KGHSH and LQKENI. DNA for the CDR3: TGTGCCAGCTCACCACCAAGGACTACGGACGAGCAGTACTTC. This sequence encodes CASSPPRTTDEQYF. Filled out from reference TRBV18 and TRBJ2-7, the complete variable domain reads NAGVMQNPRHLVRRRGQEARLRCSPMKGHSHVYWYRQLPEEGLKFMVYLQKENIIDESGMPKERFSAEFPKEGPSILRIQQVVRGDSAAYFCASSPPRTTDEQYFGPGTRLTVT.

The chain carries TRBV7-3 and TRBJ2-7, with a possible D match to TRBD2 (5 bases). CDR1 is SGHTA, CDR2 FQGTGA, per germline. This CDR3 region has 14 residues. The V end was cut by 5 bases, the J end by 4 bases, with 15 bases between. The CDR3 loop is CASSAELGPYEQYF. CDR3 DNA: TGTGCCAGCAGCGCAGAACTAGGGCCATACGAGCAGTACTTC.

The chain recombines TRBV4-3 with TRBJ2-1; D not resolved. Germline CDR1 is LGHNA and CDR2 is YSLEER. The CDR3 length is 14 residues. Trimming shortened V by 1 base and J by 8 bases, and 12 bases separated the two germline ends. The CDR3 sequence: CASSQASGFDEQFF. CDR3 nucleotide sequence: TGCGCCAGCAGCCAAGCTTCCGGGTTCGATGAGCAGTTCTTC.

The gene calls are TRBV7-3 and TRBJ2-1; D is unclear. Looked up from germline, CDR1 is SGHTA and CDR2 is FQGTGA. This CDR3 contains 14 residues. V lost 0 bases to trimming and J lost 6 bases, with 9 bases between them. CDR3 in amino acids: CASSLTARPNEQFF. CDR3 nucleotide sequence: TGTGCCAGCAGCTTAACGGCCCGCCCCAATGAGCAGTTCTTC.

This clone is a singleton in its sample. The chain links TRBV6-2 or TRBV6-3 to TRBJ2-3; D is uncertain. The germline CDR1 and CDR2 sequences are MNHEY and SVGEGT. This CDR3 is 15 amino acids long. Trimming cost V 2 bases and J 4 bases, with 13 bases left between them. The DNA for the CDR3 is TGTGCCAGCAGTTACGAGTCTACTGGGGCAGATACGCAGTATTTT. Amino acids: CASSYESTGADTQYF.

The J gene is TRBJ1-5, the V gene TRBV24-1; tentative D call: TRBD1 (6 bases). Looked up from germline, CDR1 is KGHDR and CDR2 is SFDVKD. V gave up 4 bases and J gave up 6 bases, with 12 bases separating them. The CDR3 is 14 amino acids. CDR3 sequence reads: CATSERGYAQPQHF. CDR3 coding DNA: TGTGCCACCAGTGAGAGGGGGTACGCTCAGCCCCAGCATTTT.

This clone was observed a single time. The rearrangement joins TRBV19 to TRBJ1-5, with D uncertain. V was shortened by 3 bases and J by 0 bases, with 9 bases between the two germline ends. This CDR3 spans 15 amino acids. Germline V lookup: CDR1 LNHDA, CDR2 SQIVND (reference sequence). CDR3 protein: CASSIRGYSNQPQHF. In nucleotides, the CDR3 is TGTGCCAGTAGTATCAGAGGCTATAGCAATCAGCCCCAGCATTTT.

The V gene is TRBV5-4, the J gene TRBJ1-6, with 9 bases aligning to TRBD1. The V gene end was trimmed by 4 bases and the J gene end by 9 bases; junction bases not matched to a gene: 8. CDR1 and CDR2 from the germline V gene are SGHNT and YYREEE (reference sequence). The CDR3 is 15 amino acids. CDR3 amino acids: CASSRTGTGSSPLHF. The CDR3 nucleotides are TGTGCCAGCAGCAGGACCGGGACAGGGAGTTCACCCCTCCACTTT.

The V call is TRBV5-4, the J call TRBJ1-4; the D gene is possibly TRBD1 (5 bases). The CDR3 contains 13 residues. With 4 bases removed from V and 6 bases from J, the gap between germline ends came to 10 bases. Germline CDR1 SGHNT, CDR2 YYREEE (reference sequence). CDR3 coding DNA: TGTGCCAGCAGCGGAGTAGGGGATGAAAAACTGTTTTTT. Translated, it gives CASSGVGDEKLFF.

This clone has just one count. This sequence joins TRBV6-5 and TRBJ2-7; TRBD2 matches 11 bases. The CDR3 spans 15 residues. The ends lost 5 bases at V and 4 bases at J; junction bases unmatched: 7. Germline CDR1 and CDR2: MNHEY and SVGAGI. The CDR3 region is CASSHTSGSGYEQYF. DNA for the CDR3: TGTGCCAGCAGTCATACTAGCGGGAGTGGATACGAGCAGTACTTC.

The chain recombines TRBV7-2 with TRBJ2-7; D is unresolved. Trimming removed 3 bases at V and 1 base at J, with 10 bases between. Germline V lookup: CDR1 SGHTA, CDR2 FQGNSA. The CDR3 extends over 14 amino acids. CDR3 nucleotide sequence: TGTGCCAGCAGCTTCACGACACGTTCCTACGAGCAGTACTTC. Translated, it gives CASSFTTRSYEQYF.

The chain uses TRBV30 and TRBJ1-3; unclear D gene. This CDR3 has 11 residues. Germline V CDR1 and CDR2: GTSNPN, SVGIG (reference sequence). The germline V and J ends were trimmed by 5 bases and 0 bases, with 2 bases remaining between them. For the CDR3, the DNA is TGTGCCTGGGCCTCTGGAAACACCATATATTTT. It codes for CAWASGNTIYF.

The chain combines TRBV6-5 with TRBJ2-7; D is perhaps TRBD1 (6 bases). The CDR3 spans 14 residues. Germline V gene lookup returns CDR1 MNHEY and CDR2 SVGAGI. V lost 5 bases and J lost 3, with 14 bases in between. CDR3 nucleotides: TGTGCCAGCAGTCAACAGGGAACAGGCTACGAGCAGTACTTC. Translating it yields CASSQQGTGYEQYF.

The genes are TRBV18 and TRBJ2-7; D ambiguous. The germline gives CDR1 KGHSH, CDR2 LQKENI. The CDR3 totals 12 residues. V gave up 5 bases and J gave up 0 bases, with 5 bases separating them. CDR3 coding DNA: TGTGCCAGCTCATCGAGCTCCTACGAGCAGTACTTC. Translated, it gives CASSSSSYEQYF.